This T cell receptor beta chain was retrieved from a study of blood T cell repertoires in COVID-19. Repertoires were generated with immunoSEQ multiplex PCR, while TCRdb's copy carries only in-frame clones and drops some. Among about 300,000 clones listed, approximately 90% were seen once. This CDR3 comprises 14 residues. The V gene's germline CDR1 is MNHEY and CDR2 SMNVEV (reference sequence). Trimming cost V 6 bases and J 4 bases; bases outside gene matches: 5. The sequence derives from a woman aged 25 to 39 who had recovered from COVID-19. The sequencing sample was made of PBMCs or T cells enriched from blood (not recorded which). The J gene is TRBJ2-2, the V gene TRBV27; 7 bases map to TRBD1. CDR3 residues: CASSRQGPTGELFF. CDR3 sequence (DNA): TGTGCCAGCAGCCGACAGGGTCCCACCGGGGAGCTGTTTTTT.